This T cell receptor beta chain was found in a study of blood T cell repertoires in COVID-19. Study summary: From T cells, B-cell-depleted T cells, or PBMCs came the material, which was cDNA or gDNA.

CDR3 length equals 11 residues. Germline loops: CDR1 LNHDA, CDR2 SQIVND (reference sequence). Trimming removed 7 bases from V and 8 bases from J, with 9 bases in between. This clone was seen a single time. In the original analysis: Using reference gene primer amplification, nucleated cell counts were estimated. Clones were sequenced by immunoSEQ multiplex PCR, and TCRdb holds only the in-frame ones, with some missing. D and trimming come from the DNA, and the V and J calls and clone size come from that table. The sample holds 200,000 to 250,000 clones, approximately 80% seen once. Specimen: peripheral blood. The receptor comes from a woman older than 75 with acute or convalescent COVID-19. The V and J genes are TRBV19 and TRBJ2-1, with D unresolved. This CDR3 reads CASTSYHEQFF. CDR3 coding DNA: TGTGCCAGTACCTCGTATCATGAGCAGTTCTTC.